A single sample is the source of the 14 T cell receptor beta chains below, sequenced in a study of identical twins. Using its own MiXCR run on the 5' RACE reads, TCRdb lists one record per CDR3 protein. Of roughly 350,000 distinct CDR3 sequences in the sample, more than 9% were seen once. These same records also appear under a second study, on yellow fever vaccine responses in identical twins.

Sequencing was carried out using CD8+ T cells sorted from blood. The receptors were gathered from a woman between 18 and 29 years old in good health.

This clonotype was counted at least ten times. This sequence joins TRBV12-3 or TRBV12-4 and TRBJ2-1, with a possible D match to TRBD2 (5 bases). Trimming cost V 5 bases and J 6 bases, with 11 bases left between them. This CDR3 is built from 13 residues. CDR3 residues: CASSPAGPNEQFF. CDR3 DNA sequence: TGTGCCAGCAGTCCCGCGGGCCCCAATGAGCAGTTCTTC.

This chain links TRBV6-2 or TRBV6-3 with TRBJ2-5; 7 nucleotides align to TRBD1. The V gene end was trimmed by 2 bases and the J gene end by 5 bases; junction bases not matched to a gene: 5. The germline gives CDR1 MNHEY, CDR2 SVGEGT. The CDR3 is made up of 14 amino acids. CDR3 protein: CASSYVQGWETQYF. Written as DNA, the CDR3 is TGTGCCAGCAGTTACGTACAGGGGTGGGAGACCCAGTACTTC.

V usage is TRBV4-1 and J usage is TRBJ2-2; D might be TRBD1 or TRBD2, each matching 5 bases. With 3 bases removed from V and 5 bases from J, the gap between germline ends came to 13 bases. Germline CDR1 and CDR2: MGHRA and YSYEKL. This CDR3 spans 15 amino acids. The CDR3: CASSQSRGRTGELFF. DNA of the CDR3: TGCGCCAGCAGCCAGTCCCGGGGCCGTACCGGGGAGCTGTTTTTT.

The chain links TRBV24-1 to TRBJ2-1; D remains ambiguous. CDR1 and CDR2 (germline): KGHDR, SFDVKD. The CDR3 loop spans 18 amino acids. V lost 2 bases and J 7 bases, leaving 23 bases between the germline ends. The CDR3 is CATSDSGWVVPGPNEQFF. The CDR3 nucleotides read TGTGCCACCAGTGATTCTGGTTGGGTTGTTCCCGGGCCGAATGAGCAGTTCTTC.

V is TRBV7-7 and J is TRBJ2-2; maybe TRBD2 (5 bases). The CDR3 is 16 amino acids. Trimming removed 5 bases from V and 3 bases from J, with 16 bases in between. CDR1 SSHAT and CDR2 FNYEAQ come from the germline V gene (reference sequence). The chain's CDR3 is CASSARTSLDTGELFF. The CDR3 DNA reads as TGTGCCAGCAGCGCCCGCACTAGTTTGGACACCGGGGAGCTGTTTTTT.

This chain connects TRBV2 to TRBJ2-7; D is unresolved. The CDR3 has 15 amino acids. The V end was cut by 4 bases, the J end by 0 bases, with 13 bases between. CDR1 and CDR2 from the germline V gene are SNHLY and FYNNEI. The CDR3 DNA reads as TGTGCCAGCAGTGTCTCAGCTACGAGCTCCTACGAGCAGTACTTC. This sequence encodes CASSVSATSSYEQYF.

The chain has TRBV7-9 and TRBJ1-2; no clear D. V was cut by 7 bases and J by 5 bases, with 11 bases left in between. The CDR3 length is 12 residues. Looked up from germline, CDR1 is SEHNR and CDR2 is FQNEAQ (reference sequence). This CDR3 is CASTSEWYGYTF. CDR3 sequence (DNA): TGTGCCAGCACCTCCGAGTGGTATGGCTACACCTTC.

This clonotype has a handful of counts. The chain uses TRBV19 and TRBJ2-1, with D unclear. This CDR3 has 13 residues. V lost 1 base, J lost 6 bases, and 7 bases lay in between. Per the germline V gene, CDR1 is LNHDA and CDR2 is SQIVND (reference sequence). CDR3 nucleotide sequence: TGTGCCAGTAGTATAGCGGCTAGCAATGAGCAGTTCTTC. This encodes CASSIAASNEQFF.

Many counts were recorded for this clonotype. The chain recombines TRBV10-3 with TRBJ2-2; weak D call: TRBD2 (6 bases). V lost 8 bases to trimming and J lost 0 bases, with 7 bases between them. Germline values: CDR1 ENHRY, CDR2 SYGVKD. The CDR3 spans 13 residues. CDR3 region: CAIGGTNTGELFF. CDR3 DNA sequence: TGTGCCATCGGCGGGACGAACACCGGGGAGCTGTTTTTT.

The DNA for the CDR3 is TGTGCCAGCAGTGAACTGGGACGGCTAAGCGATGGCTACACCTTC. The encoded protein is CASSELGRLSDGYTF. The rearrangement joins TRBV6-1 to TRBJ1-2; weak D call: TRBD1 (5 bases). This CDR3 contains 15 residues. CDR1 and CDR2 from the germline V gene are MNHNS and SASEGT. V dropped 2 bases and J dropped 6 bases, with 16 bases sitting between them.

The chain links TRBV7-9 to TRBJ2-1, with D tentatively TRBD1 or TRBD2 (5 bases each). The CDR3 contains 13 residues. Germline V gene lookup returns CDR1 SEHNR and CDR2 FQNEAQ (reference sequence). V was clipped by 4 bases and J by 16 bases, with 20 bases between them. CDR3 coding DNA: TGTGCCAGCAGCTCCGGGGACGCTAGCCATTCTTTCTTC. Residues: CASSSGDASHSFF.

Only a few counts were recorded for this clonotype. This rearrangement joins TRBV29-1 to TRBJ2-6; D possibly corresponds to TRBD1 (7 bases). The V end was cut by 8 bases, the J end by 3 bases, with 14 bases between. Germline loops: CDR1 SQVTM, CDR2 ANQGSEA. The CDR3 runs 14 residues. Here the CDR3 DNA reads TGCAGCATACAGGGGACTGATGGGGCCAACGTCCTGACTTTC. Residues: CSIQGTDGANVLTF.

The chain uses TRBV2 and TRBJ2-1, with 8 bases lining up with TRBD2. Looked up from germline, CDR1 is SNHLY and CDR2 is FYNNEI. This CDR3 is built from 13 residues. The ends lost 2 bases at V and 11 bases at J; junction bases unmatched: 5. The CDR3: CASSEFGGRQQFF. The CDR3 nucleotides are TGTGCCAGCAGTGAATTTGGCGGGAGGCAGCAGTTCTTC.

In this sample, this clonotype turned up a few times. The V gene is TRBV27, the J gene TRBJ2-2, with D perhaps matching TRBD1 (5 bases). This CDR3 contains 14 residues. Germline CDR1 and CDR2: MNHEY and SMNVEV (reference sequence). Trimming stripped 11 bases from V and 1 base from J, with 14 bases between. The CDR3 loop reads CASSRVQNTGELFF. Written as DNA, the CDR3 is TGTGCCTCGAGCAGGGTCCAGAACACCGGGGAGCTGTTTTTT.